The clone carrying this T cell receptor (beta chain) was picked up a small number of times. Its antigen is not identified. Treatment defined: roughly 10-day PBMC culture with coronavirus spike peptide pools or control peptides (ViraFEST assay). The Oncomine TCR Beta short-read assay was applied to DNA of cultured CD4+ T cells. TCRdb processed the PCR reads anew with MiXCR; each CDR3 protein has one entry. The sample holds approximately 6,600 distinct CDR3 sequences; about 46% are singletons and the top ten take around a quarter. The data stem from a study of vaccination and CD4 T cells after COVID-19. Study-wide context: All convalescent patients were nasal swab PCR positive for SARS-CoV-2; fewer than ten had mild and one severe disease.

Trimming left V 2 bases short and J 3 bases short, with 7 bases between. CDR1 GTSNPN and CDR2 SVGIG come from the germline V gene (reference sequence). CDR3 length equals 12 residues. Sequencing was performed on CD4+ T cells from blood, cultured in vitro. The TCR was taken from a human donor who had recovered from COVID-19. The V and J genes are TRBV30 and TRBJ1-1; no reliable D call. The DNA of the CDR3 is TGTGCCTGGAGTAACGTTTACACTGAAGCTTTCTTT. Residues: CAWSNVYTEAFF.